The clone carrying this TCR beta chain was picked up one time. This entry belongs to a study of shared clonotypes between healthy human individuals. This was a deep-level run. Sequenced by immunoSEQ multiplex PCR; TCRdb stores in-frame clones only, minus some. The sample lists approximately 2,000,000 clones; roughly 92% were seen once. CDR1 is MDHEN, CDR2 SYDVKM, per germline. CDR3 length equals 11 residues. With 3 bases removed from V and 8 bases from J, the gap between germline ends came to 5 bases. This TCR was recovered from a man younger than 30 in good health. Some clones in this sample may be carry-over from other donors' samples. V usage is TRBV28 and J usage is TRBJ2-1; the D is unclear. Input material: naive CD4+ T cells from PBMCs. As for subset: CD45RA+ positively selected. This CDR3 reads CASSLVHEQFF. The CDR3 DNA reads TGTGCCAGCAGTTTGGTCCATGAGCAGTTCTTC.